Following are 32 T cell receptor beta chains from one sample sequenced in a study of cytomegalovirus exposure and HLA in healthy donors. Primers: 60 Vbeta forward and 13 Jbeta reverse. Clones were sequenced by immunoSEQ multiplex PCR, and TCRdb holds only the in-frame ones, with some missing. The sample yields about 100,000 clones, roughly 69% seen once. Sequences were obtained from PBMCs. These receptors were collected from a man under 40 in good health and CMV-seropositive.

The sample holds one count of this clone. The V and J genes are TRBV5-1 and TRBJ2-3; weak D call: TRBD2 (5 bases). There are 15 residues in the CDR3. CDR1 and CDR2 (germline): SGHRS, YFSETQ. With 2 bases removed from V and 0 bases from J, the gap between germline ends came to 10 bases. The CDR3 coding sequence is TGCGCCAGCAGCTTTGGAAGCGGTAGCACAGATACGCAGTATTTT. It yields the protein CASSFGSGSTDTQYF.

The gene calls are TRBV6-5 and TRBJ2-7, with a tentative D call TRBD1 (6 bases). This CDR3 has 13 amino acids. CDR1 and CDR2 (germline): MNHEY, SVGAGI. V was cut by 7 bases and J by 3 bases, with 13 bases left in between. This CDR3 is CASTPAGDYEQYF. The CDR3 DNA follows: TGTGCCAGCACCCCAGCAGGGGACTACGAGCAGTACTTC.

The chain links TRBV6-1 to TRBJ1-5, with no clear D. CDR3 length: 12 amino acids. Germline CDR1 reads MNHNS; CDR2 reads SASEGT. Trimming took off 7 bases at V and 0 bases at J, with 4 bases between the two ends. CDR3 nucleotide sequence: TGTGCCAGCAAATATAGCAATCAGCCCCAGCATTTT. Translating it yields CASKYSNQPQHF.

The chain couples TRBV2 to TRBJ2-3, with 9 bases matching TRBD2. Germline V gives CDR1 SNHLY, CDR2 FYNNEI. With 1 base clipped from V and 4 bases from J, the junction kept 6 bases outside the gene matches. CDR3 size: 16 residues. The CDR3 loop is CASSEVLAGPSDTQYF. Here the CDR3 DNA reads TGTGCCAGCAGTGAAGTCCTAGCGGGGCCCTCAGATACGCAGTATTTT.

V usage is TRBV13 and J usage is TRBJ1-6; D gene ambiguous. This CDR3 spans 15 amino acids. The V end lost 5 bases, the J end lost 11 bases, and 19 bases lay between the germline ends. Germline V gene sequence: CDR1 PRHDT, CDR2 FYEKMQ (reference sequence). CDR3 coding DNA: TGTGCCAGCAGCCCTATCGGAGCCCCCCGGCCACCCCTCCACTTT. Translated, it gives CASSPIGAPRPPLHF.

The chain recombines TRBV7-9 with TRBJ1-2; D is uncertain. This CDR3 is built from 12 residues. V lost 4 bases to trimming and J lost 6 bases, with 9 bases between them. Germline CDR1 is SEHNR and CDR2 is FQNEAQ (reference sequence). CDR3 residues: CASSWTGDGYTF. CDR3 bases: TGTGCCAGCAGCTGGACTGGAGATGGCTACACCTTC.

This chain joins TRBV7-9 and TRBJ2-3; the D gene is possibly TRBD2 (6 bases). Deletions cut 0 bases from V and 3 bases from J, with 7 bases between. The germline V gene encodes CDR1 SEHNR and CDR2 FQNEAQ (reference sequence). The CDR3 consists of 14 residues. In DNA form, the CDR3 reads TGTGCCAGCAGCTTAGCGGGGGGAACAGATACGCAGTATTTT. Amino acids: CASSLAGGTDTQYF.

The rearrangement joins TRBV2 to TRBJ2-7; 9 bases are a match to TRBD1. This CDR3 comprises 14 residues. The V gene's germline CDR1 is SNHLY and CDR2 FYNNEI. V was pared by 7 bases and J by 2 bases, with 6 bases of the junction left unmatched. DNA of the CDR3: TGTGCCAGCACTCCGGGACAGGGAACCTACGAGCAGTACTTC. Translated, it gives CASTPGQGTYEQYF.

The chain carries TRBV18 and TRBJ2-7; a weak D match, TRBD2 (6 bases). Trimming took 3 bases from V and 6 from J, leaving 18 bases between them. This CDR3 contains 15 residues. Germline V gives CDR1 KGHSH, CDR2 LQKENI. CDR3 sequence reads: CASSPTRSTIPEQYF. In DNA, the CDR3 is TGTGCCAGCTCACCGACTAGGAGTACTATACCCGAGCAGTACTTC.

CDR3 sequence: CAISVVAGGQAGELFF. CDR3 sequence (DNA): TGTGCCATCAGTGTGGTAGCGGGGGGGCAGGCCGGGGAGCTGTTTTTT. The gene calls are TRBV10-3 and TRBJ2-2; 11 bases map to TRBD2. This CDR3 has 16 residues. Germline V lookup: CDR1 ENHRY, CDR2 SYGVKD. V lost 4 bases to trimming and J lost 6 bases; unmatched junction nucleotides: 7.

The chain joins TRBV7-6 to TRBJ2-7; D might be TRBD1 (5 bases). The CDR3 is made up of 14 amino acids. Trimming shortened V by 3 bases and J by 0 bases, and 9 bases separated the two germline ends. In germline, CDR1 is SGHVS, CDR2 FNYEAQ. The CDR3: CASSLFDSSYEQYF. The CDR3 DNA sequence: TGTGCCAGCAGCTTGTTCGACAGCTCCTACGAGCAGTACTTC.

J is TRBJ1-5 and V is TRBV10-3; TRBD1 might be the D (6 bases). The V end was cut by 3 bases, the J end by 5 bases, with 11 bases between. CDR3 length equals 14 residues. The germline V gene has CDR1 ENHRY and CDR2 SYGVKD. CDR3 in DNA: TGTGCCATCAGTGACCAGGGGAACCATCAGCCCCAGCATTTT. This encodes CAISDQGNHQPQHF.

A single count supports this clone. The V gene is TRBV5-1, the J gene TRBJ2-3; 11 bases match TRBD2. The CDR3 extends over 16 amino acids. The germline V gene encodes CDR1 SGHRS and CDR2 YFSETQ. Trimming cost V 4 bases and J 4 bases; bases outside gene matches: 8. The CDR3 reads CASSIGTSGYADTQYF. The CDR3 DNA follows: TGCGCCAGCAGCATCGGGACTAGCGGATATGCAGATACGCAGTATTTT.

The chain couples TRBV27 to TRBJ1-2, with 9 bases identical to TRBD1. V dropped 5 bases and J dropped 7; count of bases not matched to a gene: 14. The CDR3 length is 16 residues. Germline CDR1 is MNHEY and CDR2 is SMNVEV (reference sequence). This CDR3 reads CASSPIWTGEHRGYTF. The CDR3 region has the DNA TGTGCCAGCAGTCCTATCTGGACAGGGGAGCACCGTGGCTACACCTTC.

This clone was seen a handful of times. V gene TRBV2 combines with J gene TRBJ2-5; 10 nucleotides match TRBD1. CDR1 and CDR2 (germline): SNHLY, FYNNEI. CDR3 length equals 14 residues. Germline trimming cut 5 bases from V and 5 bases from J; bases unmatched to any gene: 5. The CDR3 DNA is TGTGCCAGCAGTTGGGACAGGGGAGTGGAGACCCAGTACTTC. Its translation is CASSWDRGVETQYF.

The genes are TRBV19 and TRBJ2-7, with D maybe TRBD2 (5 bases). CDR3 length: 15 residues. The ends were cut back, 4 bases at V and 3 bases at J, with 16 bases in the middle. The germline gives CDR1 LNHDA, CDR2 SQIVND (reference sequence). The CDR3 DNA reads TGTGCCAGTAGTAAGAAGGGAGACCCGGACTACGAGCAGTACTTC. Residues: CASSKKGDPDYEQYF.

The sample holds a few counts of this clone. The chain is built from TRBV11-2 and TRBJ2-3, with 7 bases identical to TRBD2. Germline values: CDR1 SGHAT, CDR2 FQNNGV. After removal of 3 bases from V and 9 bases from J, the junction contained 3 bases not matched to a gene. This CDR3 comprises 12 residues. CDR3 residues: CASSFAGDTQYF. The CDR3 DNA sequence: TGTGCCAGCAGCTTTGCGGGGGACACGCAGTATTTT.

The chain combines TRBV9 with TRBJ2-3, with D uncertain. CDR1 is SGDLS and CDR2 is YYNGEE in the germline V gene. CDR3 length: 13 amino acids. V lost 0 bases to trimming and J lost 4 bases, with 6 bases between them. In nucleotides, the CDR3 is TGTGCCAGCAGCGTAGACTTGTCAGATACGCAGTATTTT. Translated: CASSVDLSDTQYF.

The V gene is TRBV6-1, the J gene TRBJ1-1; D unresolved. Germline loops: CDR1 MNHNS, CDR2 SASEGT. This CDR3 spans 13 amino acids. Trimming cost V 4 bases and J 1 base, with 7 bases left between them. In DNA form, the CDR3 reads TGTGCCAGCAGTGGTGGGAGGAACACTGAAGCTTTCTTT. Translated: CASSGGRNTEAFF.

The V gene is TRBV5-1, the J gene TRBJ2-7; 8 bases map to TRBD1. V lost 4 bases and J lost 3; bases outside the gene matches: 9. There are 15 residues in the CDR3. The V gene's germline CDR1 is SGHRS and CDR2 YFSETQ. The CDR3 loop reads CASSLDRGPFYEQYF. The CDR3 DNA reads as TGCGCCAGCAGCCTCGACAGGGGACCCTTCTACGAGCAGTACTTC.

V gene TRBV6-5 combines with J gene TRBJ1-1, with 9 bases matching TRBD1. CDR1 MNHEY and CDR2 SVGAGI come from the germline V gene. V was pared by 2 bases and J by 4 bases, with 5 bases of the junction left unmatched. CDR3 length equals 15 residues. The DNA for the CDR3 is TGTGCCAGCAGTTACGGGGACAGGGAAAGCACTGAAGCTTTCTTT. Translating gives CASSYGDRESTEAFF.

This clone has just a few counts. The chain couples TRBV18 to TRBJ2-7; the match to TRBD2 covers 9 bases. The CDR3 runs 16 residues. Trimming removed 3 bases from V and 4 bases from J; junction bases left unmatched: 10. CDR1 and CDR2 from the germline V gene are KGHSH and LQKENI. The CDR3 coding sequence is TGTGCCAGCTCACCCCCGGGGCGGGGGGGCCATTACGAGCAGTACTTC. Translating it yields CASSPPGRGGHYEQYF. The complete variable domain, with remaining parts taken from reference TRBV18 and TRBJ2-7, reads NAGVMQNPRHLVRRRGQEARLRCSPMKGHSHVYWYRQLPEEGLKFMVYLQKENIIDESGMPKERFSAEFPKEGPSILRIQQVVRGDSAAYFCASSPPGRGGHYEQYFGPGTRLTVT.

The chain employs TRBV19 and TRBJ1-2; a weak D match, TRBD1 (6 bases). The CDR3 spans 12 residues. Germline loops: CDR1 LNHDA, CDR2 SQIVND (reference sequence). V lost 8 bases and J 7 bases, leaving 14 bases between the germline ends. The chain's CDR3 is CASRDRFVGYTF. In nucleotides, the CDR3 is TGTGCCAGTCGAGACAGGTTTGTTGGCTACACCTTC.

This clone has only a few counts. The rearrangement uses TRBV6-5 and TRBJ1-2, with TRBD1 identical over 9 bases. Germline V gene lookup returns CDR1 MNHEY and CDR2 SVGAGI. The CDR3 loop spans 14 amino acids. J was trimmed by 8 bases and V by 5 bases; bases with no gene match: 9. The CDR3 spells CASSEGGTGMGYTF. In nucleotides, the CDR3 is TGTGCCAGCAGTGAAGGCGGGACAGGGATGGGCTACACCTTC.

This clone has a handful of counts. The rearrangement uses TRBV10-3 and TRBJ2-2, with TRBD2 matching 10 bases. Trimming took 3 bases from V and 0 from J; bases not matched to a gene: 10. The CDR3 has 19 residues. Germline V gene sequence: CDR1 ENHRY, CDR2 SYGVKD. The CDR3 is CAISEVAGGSVTNTGELFF. CDR3 in DNA: TGTGCCATCAGTGAAGTAGCGGGGGGCTCTGTTACGAACACCGGGGAGCTGTTTTTT.

The rearrangement joins TRBV30 to TRBJ2-5, with TRBD1 matching over 9 bases. With 1 base clipped from V and 4 bases from J, the junction kept 7 bases outside the gene matches. This CDR3 has 15 residues. Germline V CDR1 and CDR2: GTSNPN, SVGIG (reference sequence). The CDR3 region is CAWSGDGTGTETQYF. In DNA form, the CDR3 reads TGTGCCTGGAGTGGGGACGGGACAGGGACAGAGACCCAGTACTTC.

This chain joins TRBV6-1 and TRBJ1-5; no clear D. The ends were cut back, 2 bases at V and 10 bases at J, with 6 bases in the middle. This CDR3 region has 11 residues. Germline V CDR1 and CDR2: MNHNS, SASEGT. DNA of the CDR3: TGTGCCAGCAGTGAACCTACCCCCCAGCATTTT. Encoded protein: CASSEPTPQHF.

This clone was seen a few times. The gene calls are TRBV5-1 and TRBJ2-7, with a tentative D call TRBD1 (6 bases). Germline V gene data show CDR1 as SGHRS and CDR2 as YFSETQ. This CDR3 is built from 12 residues. With 0 bases removed from V and 11 bases from J, the gap between germline ends came to 12 bases. CDR3 bases: TGCGCCAGCAGCTTGGGAGGTCAGGGGAAGTACTTC. Translating gives CASSLGGQGKYF.

The rearrangement uses TRBV6-6 and TRBJ2-2, with 7 bases aligning to TRBD2. Germline loops: CDR1 MNHNY, CDR2 SVGAGI (reference sequence). The junction had 4 bases not matched to a gene; V was cut back by 4 bases and J by 2 bases. The CDR3 spans 15 residues. The CDR3 DNA is TGTGCCAGCAGTTCGACTAGCCCTAACACCGGGGAGCTGTTTTTT. It codes for CASSSTSPNTGELFF.

This clone was picked up one time. This chain joins TRBV19 and TRBJ1-1; TRBD1 matches 9 bases. The CDR3 extends over 14 amino acids. V gave up 6 bases and J gave up 4 bases; unmatched junction bases: 6. Germline V gene data show CDR1 as LNHDA and CDR2 as SQIVND (reference sequence). CDR3 bases: TGTGCCAGTAGCCTGACAGGGGGGTTCACTGAAGCTTTCTTT. It translates to CASSLTGGFTEAFF. Based on the CDR3 plus reference TRBV19 and TRBJ1-1, the full variable domain is DGGITQSPKYLFRKEGQNVTLSCEQNLNHDAMYWYRQDPGQGLRLIYYSQIVNDFQKGDIAEGYSVSREKKESFPLTVTSAQKNPTAFYLCASSLTGGFTEAFFGQGTRLTVV.

This chain joins TRBV6-6 and TRBJ1-1; 7 nucleotides line up with TRBD1. The germline V gene encodes CDR1 MNHNY and CDR2 SVGAGI (reference sequence). The V gene end was trimmed by 5 bases and the J gene end by 1 base; junction bases not matched to a gene: 10. The CDR3 runs to 16 residues. The CDR3 reads CASSPRRQGGNTEAFF. The CDR3 region has the DNA TGTGCCAGCAGTCCAAGACGACAGGGAGGGAACACTGAAGCTTTCTTT.

V usage is TRBV5-5 and J usage is TRBJ1-1; no firm D call. Germline values: CDR1 SGHKS, CDR2 YYEKEE (reference sequence). The CDR3 length is 13 residues. Deletions cut 0 bases from V and 4 bases from J, with 7 bases between. This CDR3 reads CASSLGLGTEAFF. The CDR3 DNA reads as TGTGCCAGCAGCTTGGGTCTCGGCACTGAAGCTTTCTTT.